This entry lists 7 T cell receptor beta chains sequenced from one sample in a study of T cell repertoires in cytomegalovirus infection. TCRdb itself ran the reads through MiXCR, one entry per CDR3 protein. The sample lists some 940,000 distinct CDR3 sequences; around a third were seen once. These receptors have no known antigen. The starting material was cultured CD8+ T cells from PBMCs, obtained from culture after CMV antigen stimulation. All receptors derive from a human donor in good health (CMV status not recorded). Some clones in this sample may be carry-over from other donors' samples.

This clonotype was recorded many times. The chain links TRBV12-3 or TRBV12-4 to TRBJ2-7, with D unclear. The CDR3 has 13 residues. The V end was cut by 1 base, the J end by 3 bases, with 7 bases between. CDR3 amino acids: CASSLGLSYEQYV. In nucleotides, the CDR3 is TGTGCCAGCAGTTTAGGGCTGAGCTACGAGCAGTACGTC.

This chain links TRBV7-6 with TRBJ1-6; D is unclear. This CDR3 region has 13 residues. The germline CDR1 and CDR2 sequences are SGHVS and FNYEAQ. V shed 5 bases and J shed 7 bases, with 9 bases lying between them. The CDR3 coding sequence is TGTGCCAGCAGCCCCAGACTGAATTCACCCCTCCACTTT. Translating gives CASSPRLNSPLHF.

This chain connects TRBV7-9 to TRBJ2-5; D is ambiguous. V was trimmed by 4 bases and J by 5 bases, leaving 14 bases between them. The V gene's germline CDR1 is SEHNR and CDR2 FQNEAQ (reference sequence). The CDR3 is 14 amino acids. DNA for the CDR3: TGTGCCAGCAGCTCCGCGGCGGCACGGGAGACCCAGTACTTC. Translating it yields CASSSAAARETQYF.

The chain couples TRBV5-4 to TRBJ2-7; 8 nucleotides match TRBD2. The CDR3 totals 12 residues. From germline, CDR1 is SGHNT and CDR2 YYREEE (reference sequence). With V trimmed by 7 bases and J by 3 bases, 3 bases remained unmatched. The CDR3 nucleotides read TGTGCCAGCTCCGGGGGGGACTACGAGCAGTACTTC. It specifies CASSGGDYEQYF.

The table lists this clonotype with many counts. The rearrangement uses TRBV7-8 and TRBJ2-7, with 8 bases lining up with TRBD1. The CDR3 sequence is 14 residues long. The V gene end was trimmed by 5 bases and the J gene end by 2 bases; junction bases not matched to a gene: 5. Per the germline V gene, CDR1 is SGHVS and CDR2 is FQNEAQ. The CDR3 here is CASSPTGAPYEQYV. The CDR3 coding sequence is TGTGCCAGCAGCCCGACAGGGGCGCCCTACGAGCAGTACGTC.

This sequence joins TRBV14 and TRBJ1-2; D is perhaps TRBD1 (5 bases). The CDR3 extends over 15 amino acids. Germline V gives CDR1 SGHDN, CDR2 FVKESK. Trimming pared 0 bases from V and 6 bases from J, leaving 14 bases between. Here the CDR3 reads CASSQDARGEDGYTF. CDR3 in DNA: TGTGCCAGCAGCCAAGACGCCCGGGGGGAGGATGGCTACACCTTC.

The chain uses TRBV7-6 and TRBJ2-3; possible D gene TRBD2, 6 bases. The CDR3 spans 14 residues. The germline gives CDR1 SGHVS, CDR2 FNYEAQ. Trimming took off 7 bases at V and 0 bases at J, with 11 bases between the two ends. The CDR3 sequence: CASKEAGSTDTQYF. CDR3 sequence (DNA): TGTGCCAGCAAGGAGGCGGGGAGCACAGATACGCAGTATTTT.